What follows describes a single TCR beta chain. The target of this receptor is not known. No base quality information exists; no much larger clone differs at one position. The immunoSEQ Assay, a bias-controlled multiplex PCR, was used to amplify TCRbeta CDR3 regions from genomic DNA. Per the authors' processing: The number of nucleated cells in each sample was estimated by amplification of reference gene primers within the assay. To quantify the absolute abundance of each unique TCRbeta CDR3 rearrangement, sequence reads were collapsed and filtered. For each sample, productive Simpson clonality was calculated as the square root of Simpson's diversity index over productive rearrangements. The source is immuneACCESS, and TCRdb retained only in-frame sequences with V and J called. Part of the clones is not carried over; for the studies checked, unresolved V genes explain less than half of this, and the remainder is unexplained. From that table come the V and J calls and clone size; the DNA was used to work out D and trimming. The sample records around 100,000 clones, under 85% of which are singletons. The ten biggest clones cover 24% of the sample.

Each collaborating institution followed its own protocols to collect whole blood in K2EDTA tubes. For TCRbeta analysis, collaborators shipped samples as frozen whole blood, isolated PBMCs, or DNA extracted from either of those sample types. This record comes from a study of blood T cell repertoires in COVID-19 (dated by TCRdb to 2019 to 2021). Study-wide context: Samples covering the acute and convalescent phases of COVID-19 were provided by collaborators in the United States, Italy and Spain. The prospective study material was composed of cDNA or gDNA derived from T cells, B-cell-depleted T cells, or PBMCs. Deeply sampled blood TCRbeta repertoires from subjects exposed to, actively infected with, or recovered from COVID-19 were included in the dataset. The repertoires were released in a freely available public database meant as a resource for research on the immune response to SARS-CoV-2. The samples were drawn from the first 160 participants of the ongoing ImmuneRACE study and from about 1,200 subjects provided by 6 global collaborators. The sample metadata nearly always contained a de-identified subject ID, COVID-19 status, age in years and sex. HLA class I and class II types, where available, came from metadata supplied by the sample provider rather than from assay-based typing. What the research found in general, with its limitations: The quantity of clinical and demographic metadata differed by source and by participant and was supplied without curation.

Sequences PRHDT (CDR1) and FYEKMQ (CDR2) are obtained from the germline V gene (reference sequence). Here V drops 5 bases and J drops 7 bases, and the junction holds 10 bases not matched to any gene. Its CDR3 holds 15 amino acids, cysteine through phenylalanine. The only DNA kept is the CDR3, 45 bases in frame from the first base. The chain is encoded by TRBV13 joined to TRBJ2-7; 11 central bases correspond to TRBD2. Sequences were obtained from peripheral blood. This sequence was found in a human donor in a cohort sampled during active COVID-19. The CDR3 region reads CASSELAGGPQEQYF. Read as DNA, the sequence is TGTGCCAGCAGCGAGCTAGCGGGAGGACCTCAAGAGCAGTACTTC.